The rows below give T cell receptor beta chains drawn from one sample of a study of blood T cell repertoires in COVID-19. Repertoires were generated with immunoSEQ multiplex PCR, while TCRdb's copy carries only in-frame clones and drops some. The sample has about 150,000 clones; 80% to 90% are singletons. Sequencing used PBMCs or T cells enriched from blood (not recorded which). These receptors were taken from a man in his forties or fifties who had recovered from COVID-19. The CDR3 runs from the conserved cysteine through the conserved F or W. D genes are given only for firm matches. Clone size is given for some rows only: seen once, a few or many times, or a class if the clone is expanded.

clone_size | j_call | v_call | d_call | cdr3_nt | cdr3_aa
. | TRBJ1-5 | TRBV6-6 | TRBD1 | TGTGCCAGCAGCCCCGACGACAGGGGTAATCAGCCCCAGCATTTT | CASSPDDRGNQPQHF
. | TRBJ2-3 | TRBV7-7 | . | TGTGCCAGCAGCCAAGTTCGGTCGGATACGCAGTATTTT | CASSQVRSDTQYF
once | TRBJ2-2 | TRBV30 | . | TGTGCCTGGAGTGTTAGTTTAACCGGGGAGCTGTTTTTT | CAWSVSLTGELFF
. | TRBJ2-5 | TRBV5-1 | TRBD1 | TGCGCCAGCAGCGAAGGGACAGGGGGGGAAGAGACCCAGTACTTC | CASSEGTGGEETQYF
. | TRBJ1-1 | TRBV18 | . | TGTGCCAGCTCACTAGGGGTGGTTGACACTGAAGCTTTCTTT | CASSLGVVDTEAFF
. | TRBJ1-2 | TRBV3-1/TRBV3-2 | . | TGTGCCAGCAGCCCAACGGTCTTGGGGGCCCCCATTTTTTTCTATGGCTACACCTTC | CASSPTVLGAPIFFYGYTF
once | TRBJ2-7 | TRBV2 | TRBD1 | TGTGCCAGCAGTAAGGGACAGGGAGGCTACGAGCAGTACTTC | CASSKGQGGYEQYF
. | TRBJ1-1 | TRBV4-2 | . | TGTGCCAGCAGCCAAGAGAGGGCGGGGACTACTGAAGCTTTCTTT | CASSQERAGTTEAFF
. | TRBJ1-1 | TRBV6-5 | . | TGTGCCAGTACGGACTCGAACACTGAAGCTTTCTTT | CASTDSNTEAFF
. | TRBJ1-3 | TRBV13 | . | TGTGCCAGCAGCTTTACTGTATTCGGGGAGGGAAACACCATATATTTT | CASSFTVFGEGNTIYF
. | TRBJ1-1 | TRBV7-8 | . | TGTGCCAGCAGCACTACAGGGATGGTCACTGAAGCTTTCTTT | CASSTTGMVTEAFF
few | TRBJ1-5 | TRBV2 | TRBD1 | TGTGCCAGCGATTGGGGACAGGGGAATTCTGGCAATCAGCCCCAGCATTTT | CASDWGQGNSGNQPQHF
. | TRBJ1-2 | TRBV6-5 | TRBD1 | TGTGCCAGCAGTTACTCGGACAGGGGTGGCTACACCTTC | CASSYSDRGGYTF
. | TRBJ2-5 | TRBV5-6 | . | TGTGCCAGCAGCTTGGGTCGTAGTCTTAATGGACACCAAGGTGCCCAGTACTTC | CASSLGRSLNGHQGAQYF
. | TRBJ1-2 | TRBV4-1 | TRBD1 | TGCGCCAGCAGCCAAGACCAGGGGGGAGGCTACACCTTC | CASSQDQGGGYTF
once | TRBJ2-7 | TRBV3-1/TRBV3-2 | . | TGTGCCAGCAGCCAAGTGCAGGGTCCCTACGAGCAGTACTTC | CASSQVQGPYEQYF
. | TRBJ2-5 | TRBV5-1 | TRBD2 | TGCGCCAGCAGCTTGGAAAGCGGGGGGGCAGGGGAGACCCAGTACTTC | CASSLESGGAGETQYF
. | TRBJ1-2 | TRBV7-9 | TRBD1 | TGTGCCAGCCGATCTCCTGGACAGGGCGGTAGTGGCTACACCTTC | CASRSPGQGGSGYTF
. | TRBJ2-1 | TRBV5-6 | . | TGTGCCAGCAGCTTGGGAGGTCACGGATACAATGAGCAGTTCTTC | CASSLGGHGYNEQFF
few | TRBJ2-7 | TRBV5-6 | TRBD1 | TGTGCCAGCAGCTTGGGCCAGGGGGCTTCGTATCGCTACGAGCAGTACTTC | CASSLGQGASYRYEQYF
. | TRBJ1-1 | TRBV6-5 | . | TGTGCCAGCACAGGGGCTTACACTGAAGCTTTCTTT | CASTGAYTEAFF
. | TRBJ1-5 | TRBV3-1/TRBV3-2 | TRBD1 | TGTGCCAGCAGCCAAGATGGCAGGGGGGGCAATCAGCCCCAGCATTTT | CASSQDGRGGNQPQHF
. | TRBJ2-2 | TRBV12-5 | TRBD2 | TGTGCCGTGGCGGAGAGGACTAGCGGGGGGTTGAACACCGGGGAGCTGTTTTTT | CAVAERTSGGLNTGELFF
. | TRBJ1-2 | TRBV11-3 | . | TGTGCCAGCAGCAAGGACAGCGGAGTACGTTACTATGGCTACACCTTC | CASSKDSGVRYYGYTF
. | TRBJ2-2 | TRBV11-2 | . | TGTGCCAGCAGCGCACTCGCGGTGAGCCTGAACACCGGGGAGCTGTTTTTT | CASSALAVSLNTGELFF
. | TRBJ2-2 | TRBV29-1 | TRBD1 | TGCAGCGTAGGACAGGGCCTTGCGAACACCGGGGAGCTGTTTTTT | CSVGQGLANTGELFF
. | TRBJ2-2 | TRBV9 | . | TGTGCCAGCGGCGCTGGGGCAGGGCGGTACACCGGGGAGCTGTTTTTT | CASGAGAGRYTGELFF
. | TRBJ2-5 | TRBV6-5 | TRBD1 | TGTGCCAGCAGACGGGACAGCCGAAATGGGGAGACCCAGTACTTC | CASRRDSRNGETQYF
once | TRBJ1-1 | TRBV3-1/TRBV3-2 | . | TGTGCCAGCAGCCAAAGGGGGAGCACTGAAGCTTTCTTT | CASSQRGSTEAFF
. | TRBJ2-1 | TRBV11-3 | TRBD1 | TGTGCCAGCAGACCAGGGGGCCTGAACAATGAGCAGTTCTTC | CASRPGGLNNEQFF
. | TRBJ2-1 | TRBV12-5 | . | TGTGCTAGTGTCCCGGTGGGGGCCCCTTACAATGAGCAGTTCTTC | CASVPVGAPYNEQFF
once | TRBJ2-1 | TRBV12-3/TRBV12-4 | . | TGTGCCAGCAGTTTATTCCAGGACAATGAGCAGTTCTTC | CASSLFQDNEQFF
. | TRBJ2-2 | TRBV5-5 | . | TGTGCCAGCAGCTTGGTGCCTCCAGGGGCCGGGGAGCTGTTTTTT | CASSLVPPGAGELFF
. | TRBJ1-2 | TRBV3-1/TRBV3-2 | . | TGTGCCAGCAGCCAAGGGACAGTACGTGGCTACACCTTC | CASSQGTVRGYTF
. | TRBJ1-5 | TRBV27 | . | TGTGCCAGCAGGAAAACAGGGCGAAATCAGCCCCAGCATTTT | CASRKTGRNQPQHF
. | TRBJ1-5 | TRBV7-2 | . | TGTGCCAGCAGCCCAGAGAGGGGCAATCAGCCCCAGCATTTT | CASSPERGNQPQHF
. | TRBJ2-5 | TRBV5-1 | TRBD2 | TGCGCCAGCAGCTTGGCTGCTAGCGGGGGCGGGGAGACCCAGTACTTC | CASSLAASGGGETQYF
. | TRBJ2-7 | TRBV7-9 | . | TGTGCCAGCAGCAAAGGGACTTTCTACGAGCAGTACTTC | CASSKGTFYEQYF
. | TRBJ1-1 | TRBV10-3 | TRBD1 | TGTGCCATCAGCGAAACTGGAAGCAGGGGGCTTCTGATGAACACTGAAGCTTTCTTT | CAISETGSRGLLMNTEAFF
once | TRBJ1-2 | TRBV6-5 | TRBD1 | TGTGCCAGCAGTTTTTCGGGACAGGGGTTTGGCTACACCTTC | CASSFSGQGFGYTF
once | TRBJ2-7 | TRBV6-2/TRBV6-3 | TRBD2 | TGTGCCAGCAGTTACAGGCGGGGGGCCGCCTACGAGCAGTACTTC | CASSYRRGAAYEQYF
. | TRBJ1-2 | TRBV14 | . | TGTGCCAGCAGCCAAGATTGGAGGGGCTATGGCTACACCTTC | CASSQDWRGYGYTF
few | TRBJ1-2 | TRBV3-1/TRBV3-2 | . | TGTGCCAGCAGCCAAGTGTCCCACTACACCTTC | CASSQVSHYTF
. | TRBJ2-3 | TRBV5-5 | TRBD2 | TGTGCCAGCAGCTCGAGACTAGCGGGGGGGACAGATACGCAGTATTTT | CASSSRLAGGTDTQYF
. | TRBJ1-6 | TRBV7-6 | . | TGTGCCAGCAGCCCCGGACAGTATAATTCACCCCTCCACTTT | CASSPGQYNSPLHF